The 13 T cell receptor beta chains reported below all come from one sample, sequenced in a study of blood T cell repertoires in COVID-19. Profiled with immunoSEQ multiplex PCR; TCRdb holds only in-frame clones, not every one. The repertoire has 200,000 to 250,000 clones, roughly 83% of them found once; the top ten carry about 1.3%. Sequencing was performed on PBMCs or T cells enriched from blood (not recorded which). These receptors came from a woman aged 40 to 50 with acute COVID-19.

The chain carries TRBV15 and TRBJ1-1; D is possibly TRBD1 (5 bases). The CDR3 is 14 amino acids. Germline V gene data show CDR1 as LNHNV and CDR2 as YYDKDF (reference sequence). V dropped 0 bases and J dropped 6 bases, with 11 bases sitting between them. The CDR3 DNA follows: TGTGCCACCAGCAGAGAAATTATAGGGGCTGAAGCTTTCTTT. It encodes CATSREIIGAEAFF.

The rearrangement joins TRBV2 to TRBJ2-3, with 7 bases matching TRBD2. CDR3 length: 15 residues. Germline V gene sequence: CDR1 SNHLY, CDR2 FYNNEI. V shed 4 bases, J shed 2 bases, and the junction held 6 bases outside the gene matches. CDR3 loop: CASSVGGLHTDTQYF. DNA for the CDR3: TGTGCCAGCAGTGTTGGGGGACTACACACAGATACGCAGTATTTT.

The rearrangement joins TRBV5-1 to TRBJ2-1; 11 nucleotides agree with TRBD2. Trimming cost V 0 bases and J 5 bases; bases outside gene matches: 1. CDR3 length equals 15 residues. Per germline, CDR1 SGHRS and CDR2 YFSETQ. The CDR3 DNA reads TGCGCCAGCAGCTTGGCTAGCGGGGGGCACAATGAGCAGTTCTTC. Encoded protein: CASSLASGGHNEQFF.

The chain couples TRBV28 to TRBJ2-7; 8 bases are shared with TRBD1. The V gene end was trimmed by 6 bases and the J gene end by 1 base; junction bases not matched to a gene: 5. The length of the CDR3 is 14 residues. From germline, CDR1 is MDHEN and CDR2 SYDVKM. The CDR3: CASRPGQGSYEQYF. In DNA form, the CDR3 reads TGTGCCAGCAGGCCCGGACAGGGATCCTACGAGCAGTACTTC. The full variable domain, in which reference TRBV28 and TRBJ2-7 provide the parts outside the CDR3, is DVKVTQSSRYLVKRTGEKVFLECVQDMDHENMFWYRQDPGLGLRLIYFSYDVKMKEKGDIPEGYSVSREKKERFSLILESASTNQTSMYLCASRPGQGSYEQYFGPGTRLTVT.

Concerning this clone itself: Other DNA sequences in the sample encode the same CDR3. This rearrangement joins TRBV15 to TRBJ2-3; D is uncertain. The CDR3 sequence is 15 residues long. Trimming stripped 0 bases from V and 0 bases from J, with 7 bases between. Germline CDR1 is LNHNV and CDR2 is YYDKDF (reference sequence). The CDR3 spells CATSRDPTSTDTQYF. DNA of the CDR3: TGTGCCACCAGCAGAGATCCTACTAGCACAGATACGCAGTATTTT.

This clone appeared a single time. V and J are TRBV5-1 and TRBJ2-1; 8 nucleotides agree with TRBD2. Per germline, CDR1 SGHRS and CDR2 YFSETQ. This CDR3 comprises 13 residues. V lost 4 bases, J lost 9 bases, and 6 bases stayed unmatched. CDR3: CASSTGTRGEQFF. The CDR3 DNA reads TGCGCCAGCAGCACCGGGACTAGAGGTGAGCAGTTCTTC.

The rearrangement uses TRBV5-8 and TRBJ2-1; D call uncertain. The CDR3 is 14 amino acids. CDR1 is SGHTS and CDR2 is YDEGEE in the germline V gene. With 4 bases removed from V and 7 bases from J, the gap between germline ends came to 15 bases. The chain's CDR3 is CASSRSLVRNEQFF. CDR3 coding DNA: TGTGCCAGCAGCCGTTCTTTGGTTCGGAATGAGCAGTTCTTC. The whole variable domain, filled in from reference TRBV5-8 and TRBJ2-1, reads EAGVTQSPTHLIKTRGQQATLRCSPISGHTSVYWYQQALGLGLQFLLWYDEGEERNRGNFPPRFSGRQFPNYSSELNVNALELEDSALYLCASSRSLVRNEQFFGPGTRLTVL.

V usage is TRBV6-5 and J usage is TRBJ2-3; no reliable D call. V dropped 5 bases and J dropped 2 bases, with 8 bases sitting between them. CDR1 MNHEY and CDR2 SVGAGI come from the germline V gene. The CDR3 runs 13 residues. The CDR3 sequence is CASSQANTDTQYF. CDR3 in DNA: TGTGCCAGCAGTCAGGCTAACACAGATACGCAGTATTTT.

This rearrangement joins TRBV6-5 to TRBJ2-5; 7 nucleotides line up with TRBD2. The CDR3 runs to 14 residues. V trimming: 8 bases; J trimming: 2 bases; junction bases outside the gene matches: 8. Germline V gene data show CDR1 as MNHEY and CDR2 as SVGAGI. CDR3 region: CASGAWTSQETQYF. Here the CDR3 DNA reads TGTGCCAGCGGGGCCTGGACTAGTCAAGAGACCCAGTACTTC.

In DNA, the CDR3 is TGTGCCAGCAGCTTAGGCGGGAGGATCGCAGATACGCAGTATTTT. It translates to CASSLGGRIADTQYF. The J gene is TRBJ2-3, the V gene TRBV5-5, with 8 bases that match TRBD2. With 2 bases clipped from V and 4 bases from J, the junction kept 6 bases outside the gene matches. There are 15 residues in the CDR3. The germline CDR1 and CDR2 sequences are SGHKS and YYEKEE (reference sequence).

Details on this clone: Distinct nucleotide sequences in the sample also encode this CDR3. The V gene is TRBV5-1, the J gene TRBJ1-4, with 7 bases aligning to TRBD1. V shed 0 bases and J 7 bases; nucleotides not matched to a gene: 3. Per germline, CDR1 SGHRS and CDR2 YFSETQ. The CDR3 is 14 amino acids. The CDR3 sequence: CASSLGQGGEKLFF. The CDR3 coding sequence is TGCGCCAGCAGCTTGGGACAGGGTGGTGAAAAACTGTTTTTT.

The chain couples TRBV7-2 to TRBJ1-4; D is unresolved. This CDR3 has 15 amino acids. V lost 6 bases, J lost 8 bases, and 19 bases lay in between. Germline-derived CDR1 and CDR2 are SGHTA and FQGNSA. The CDR3 loop is CASRGEKASTEKLFF. The DNA of the CDR3 is TGTGCCAGCAGGGGAGAGAAGGCGTCCACCGAAAAACTGTTTTTT.

V gene TRBV7-2 combines with J gene TRBJ1-1; weak D call: TRBD1 (6 bases). The CDR3 covers 16 residues. From germline, CDR1 is SGHTA and CDR2 FQGNSA. Trimming took 5 bases from V and 3 from J, leaving 19 bases between them. The CDR3 protein is CASSHPEGGGYTEAFF. DNA of the CDR3: TGTGCCAGCAGCCATCCGGAGGGGGGGGGTTACACTGAAGCTTTCTTT.